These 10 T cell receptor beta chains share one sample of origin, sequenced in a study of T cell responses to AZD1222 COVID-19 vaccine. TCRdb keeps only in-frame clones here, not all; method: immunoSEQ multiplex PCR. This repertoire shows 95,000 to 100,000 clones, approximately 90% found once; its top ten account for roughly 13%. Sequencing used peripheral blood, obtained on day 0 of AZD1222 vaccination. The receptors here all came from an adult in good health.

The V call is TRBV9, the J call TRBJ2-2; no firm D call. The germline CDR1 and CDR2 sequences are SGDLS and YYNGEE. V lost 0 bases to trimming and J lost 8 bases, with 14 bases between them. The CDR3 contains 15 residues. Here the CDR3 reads CASSVGGSLGGELFF. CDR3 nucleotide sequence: TGTGCCAGCAGCGTAGGTGGCTCCCTAGGTGGGGAGCTGTTTTTT.

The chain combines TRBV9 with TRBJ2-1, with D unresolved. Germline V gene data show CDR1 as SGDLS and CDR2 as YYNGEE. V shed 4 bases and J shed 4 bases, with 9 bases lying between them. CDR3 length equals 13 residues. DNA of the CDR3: TGTGCCAGCAGCCCCAGCTTATACAATGAGCAGTTCTTC. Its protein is CASSPSLYNEQFF.

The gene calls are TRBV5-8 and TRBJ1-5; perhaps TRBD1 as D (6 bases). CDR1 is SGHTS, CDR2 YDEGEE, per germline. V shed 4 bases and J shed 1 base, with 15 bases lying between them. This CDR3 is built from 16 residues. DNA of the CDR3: TGTGCCAGCAGCGGACAGCAGGCGACCAGCAATCAGCCCCAGCATTTT. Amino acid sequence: CASSGQQATSNQPQHF.

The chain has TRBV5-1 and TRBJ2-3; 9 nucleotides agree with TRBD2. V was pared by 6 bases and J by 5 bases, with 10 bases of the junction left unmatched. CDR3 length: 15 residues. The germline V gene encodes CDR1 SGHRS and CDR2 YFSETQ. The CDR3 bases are TGCGCCAGCACCCTGGCGGGGGGGCCCGGAGATACGCAGTATTTT. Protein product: CASTLAGGPGDTQYF.

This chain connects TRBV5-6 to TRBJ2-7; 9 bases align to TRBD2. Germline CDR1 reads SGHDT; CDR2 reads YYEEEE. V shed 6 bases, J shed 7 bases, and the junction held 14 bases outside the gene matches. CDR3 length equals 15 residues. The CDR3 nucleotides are TGTGCCAGCACCCCGGGGGGGTTAGCGGGAGAAGAGCAGTACTTC. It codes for CASTPGGLAGEEQYF. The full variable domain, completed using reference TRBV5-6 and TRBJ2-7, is DAGVTQSPTHLIKTRGQQVTLRCSPKSGHDTVSWYQQALGQGPQFIFQYYEEEERQRGNFPDRFSGHQFPNYSSELNVNALLLGDSALYLCASTPGGLAGEEQYFGPGTRLTVT.

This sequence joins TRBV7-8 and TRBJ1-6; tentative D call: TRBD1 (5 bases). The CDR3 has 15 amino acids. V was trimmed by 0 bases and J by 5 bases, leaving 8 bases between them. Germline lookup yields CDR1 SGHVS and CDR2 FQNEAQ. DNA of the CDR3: TGTGCCAGCAGCTTAGCGTTCAGGGATAATTCACCCCTCCACTTT. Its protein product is CASSLAFRDNSPLHF.

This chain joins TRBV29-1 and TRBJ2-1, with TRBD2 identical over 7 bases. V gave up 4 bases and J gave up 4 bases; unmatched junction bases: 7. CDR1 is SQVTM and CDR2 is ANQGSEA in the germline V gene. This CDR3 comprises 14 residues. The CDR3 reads CSVVGTSAYNEQFF. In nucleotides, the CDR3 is TGCAGCGTTGTAGGTACTAGCGCATACAATGAGCAGTTCTTC.

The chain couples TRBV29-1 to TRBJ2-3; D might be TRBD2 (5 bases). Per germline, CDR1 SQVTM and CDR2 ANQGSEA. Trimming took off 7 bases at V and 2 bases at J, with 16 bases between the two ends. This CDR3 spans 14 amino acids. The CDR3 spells CSAPEVGNTDTQYF. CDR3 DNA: TGCAGCGCCCCGGAGGTGGGGAACACAGATACGCAGTATTTT.

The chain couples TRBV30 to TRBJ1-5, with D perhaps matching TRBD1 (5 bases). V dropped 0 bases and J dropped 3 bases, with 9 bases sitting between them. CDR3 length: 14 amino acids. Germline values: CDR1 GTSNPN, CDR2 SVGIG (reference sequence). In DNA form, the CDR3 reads TGTGCCTGGAGTGTACGGGGGAACAATCAGCCCCAGCATTTT. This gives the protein CAWSVRGNNQPQHF.

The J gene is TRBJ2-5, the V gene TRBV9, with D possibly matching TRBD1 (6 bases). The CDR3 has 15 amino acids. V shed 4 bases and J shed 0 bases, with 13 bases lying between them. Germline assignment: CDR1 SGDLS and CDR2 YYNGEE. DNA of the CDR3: TGTGCCAGCAGCCCAGGGGACCAGTACCAAGAGACCCAGTACTTC. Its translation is CASSPGDQYQETQYF.